The present T cell receptor (beta chain) was sequenced within a study of T cell responses to AZD1222 COVID-19 vaccine. Study results and limitations: Recipients of AZD1222 seropositive at baseline numbered only 6 or 7. Unmutated regions of variants are reportedly targeted by nearly half of spike-specific TCRs. It was only after the peak T cell response that any repertoires were sampled.

As regards this clone: Antigen specificity is unknown.

This CDR3 comprises 15 residues. The trim removed 3 bases at V and 6 bases at J, leaving 7 bases unmatched. CDR1 LGHDT and CDR2 YNNKEL come from the germline V gene (reference sequence). Clones were read by immunoSEQ multiplex PCR, and TCRdb kept only the in-frame ones, dropping some. The profile shows roughly 160,000 clones, 92% of them singletons. Material: peripheral blood, obtained on day 0 of MenACWY control vaccination. This clonotype was obtained from an adult in good health. This rearrangement joins TRBV3-1 (or the pseudogene TRBV3-2) to TRBJ2-3; 9 bases align to TRBD1. The CDR3 region has the DNA TGTGCCAGCAGCCAGGGACAGGGTGAGGCCGATACGCAGTATTTT. This sequence encodes CASSQGQGEADTQYF.